This section outlines one TCR beta chain sequence together with its context. There are 15 residues in the CDR3. Looked up from germline, CDR1 is SGHTA and CDR2 is FQGNSA. These data come from a study of blood T cells in healthy people across ages. For the second PCR, which ran for about 7 to 11 cycles, a sample-barcoded 5' primer and a J-beta primer mix were used. Each cDNA molecule was tagged by a template-switch adaptor with 12 random nucleotides. TCRdb processed the 5' RACE reads anew with MiXCR; each CDR3 protein has one entry. The sample lists about 1.7 million distinct CDR3 sequences; roughly 27% were seen once.

The sequence derives from a woman under 40 in good health. The V gene is TRBV7-2, the J gene TRBJ2-4, with D possibly TRBD1 on 5 matching bases. The J call may be faulty, since TRBJ2-7 better matches the DNA end. Sequencing used blood. The CDR3 DNA follows: TGTGCCAGCAGCACAACAGGAGATGGGTATTACGAGCAGTACTTC. Translation: CASSTTGDGYYEQYF.